The TCR beta chain described here comes from a study of control samples from healthy donors and cancer patients. Produced via immunoSEQ multiplex PCR; TCRdb's table is partial and in-frame only. The sample lists 100,000 to 150,000 clones; 92% were seen once. This CDR3 has 15 residues. V dropped 4 bases and J dropped 1; count of bases not matched to a gene: 4. CDR1 and CDR2 (germline): SGHAT, FQNNGV. The receptor's source is a man younger than 35 in good health. The chain uses TRBV11-2 and TRBJ2-1; 7 bases fit TRBD2. Sequences were obtained from blood. The CDR3 reads CASSWGGGSYNEQFF. The CDR3 bases are TGTGCCAGCAGCTGGGGCGGGGGTTCCTACAATGAGCAGTTCTTC.